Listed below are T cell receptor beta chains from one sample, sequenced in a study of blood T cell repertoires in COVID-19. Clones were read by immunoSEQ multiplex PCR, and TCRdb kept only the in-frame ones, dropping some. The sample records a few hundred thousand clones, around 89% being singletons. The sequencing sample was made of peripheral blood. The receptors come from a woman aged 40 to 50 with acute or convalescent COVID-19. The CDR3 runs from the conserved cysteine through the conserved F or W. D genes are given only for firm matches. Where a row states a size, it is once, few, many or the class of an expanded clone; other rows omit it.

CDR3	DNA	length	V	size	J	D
CASRTTDRAEAFF	TGTGCCAGTAGGACCACCGACAGGGCTGAAGCTTTCTTT	13	TRBV19	NA	TRBJ1-1	TRBD1
CASSSLQGAEAFF	TGCGCCAGCAGCTCGTTACAGGGGGCTGAAGCTTTCTTT	13	TRBV5-1	few	TRBJ1-1	TRBD1
CASSPTQGNTEAFF	TGTGCCAGCTCACCAACCCAGGGGAACACTGAAGCTTTCTTT	14	TRBV18	NA	TRBJ1-1	NA
CASSLTGSPRDTQYF	TGTGCCAGCAGCTTAACAGGGAGTCCACGGGATACGCAGTATTTT	15	TRBV7-6	NA	TRBJ2-3	NA
CASSIGGGYGYTF	TGTGCCAGTAGTATAGGCGGGGGTTATGGCTACACCTTC	13	TRBV19	NA	TRBJ1-2	NA
CASSKGNRGMNTEAFF	TGCGCCAGCAGCAAAGGGAACAGGGGCATGAACACTGAAGCTTTCTTT	16	TRBV5-1	NA	TRBJ1-1	TRBD1
CASGPGWTEAFF	TGTGCCAGCGGACCAGGGTGGACTGAAGCTTTCTTT	12	TRBV9	NA	TRBJ1-1	NA
CASSTGLNTEAFF	TGTGCCAGCAGTACAGGACTGAACACTGAAGCTTTCTTT	13	TRBV6-5	NA	TRBJ1-1	NA
CSALFNTEAFF	TGCAGTGCTCTATTTAACACTGAAGCTTTCTTT	11	TRBV20-1	once	TRBJ1-1	NA
CASSSGTWGPAFF	TGTGCCAGCAGCTCCGGGACCTGGGGGCCCGCTTTCTTT	13	TRBV5-8	NA	TRBJ1-1	NA
CASSQTGRGNEAFF	TGTGCCAGCAGCCAGACTGGAAGGGGTAATGAAGCTTTCTTT	14	TRBV3-1/TRBV3-2	NA	TRBJ1-1	NA
CASSMTDSLNTEAFF	TGTGCCAGTAGTATGACGGACAGTTTGAACACTGAAGCTTTCTTT	15	TRBV19	NA	TRBJ1-1	NA
CASSPNSLNTEAFF	TGTGCCAGCTCACCTAACAGCTTGAACACTGAAGCTTTCTTT	14	TRBV18	once	TRBJ1-1	NA
CASSREGTSGGPQFF	TGTGCCAGCAGCAGGGAAGGGACTAGCGGGGGGCCACAGTTCTTC	15	TRBV7-2	once	TRBJ2-1	TRBD2
CASSLWGGDEKLFF	TGCGCCAGCAGCTTGTGGGGAGGAGATGAAAAACTGTTTTTT	14	TRBV5-1	NA	TRBJ1-4	NA
CATRQTEAFF	TGTGCCACACGACAGACTGAAGCTTTCTTT	10	TRBV12-3/TRBV12-4	NA	TRBJ1-1	NA
CASSLAGGGPTGELFF	TGTGCCAGCAGCTTGGCCGGGGGGGGCCCCACCGGGGAGCTGTTTTTT	16	TRBV5-4	NA	TRBJ2-2	TRBD2
CASTTDRGDEQFF	TGTGCCAGCACCACAGACAGGGGTGATGAGCAGTTCTTC	13	TRBV2	NA	TRBJ2-1	TRBD1
CASGRGVNTEAFF	TGTGCCAGCGGTCGGGGGGTTAACACTGAAGCTTTCTTT	13	TRBV5-6	NA	TRBJ1-1	NA
CASSFDRTYGYTF	TGTGCCAGCAGTTTCGACAGGACATATGGCTACACCTTC	13	TRBV12-3/TRBV12-4	NA	TRBJ1-2	NA
CSASVRRDTQYF	TGCAGTGCTAGTGTTCGGCGGGATACGCAGTATTTT	12	TRBV20-1	NA	TRBJ2-3	NA
CASSRIGTTNYGYTF	TGTGCCAGCAGTCGAATCGGGACAACTAACTATGGCTACACCTTC	15	TRBV2	NA	TRBJ1-2	NA
CASSRTGGYGYTF	TGTGCCAGCAGCCGAACAGGGGGCTACGGCTACACCTTC	13	TRBV12-3/TRBV12-4	NA	TRBJ1-2	TRBD1
CASTLAGGLSTDTQYF	TGTGCCAGTACCCTAGCGGGGGGCCTTAGCACAGATACGCAGTATTTT	16	TRBV19	NA	TRBJ2-3	TRBD2
CASSLSGDGYTF	TGCGCCAGCAGCTTGTCAGGGGATGGCTACACCTTC	12	TRBV5-1	NA	TRBJ1-2	NA
CASSVGGKTEAFF	TGTGCCAGCAGCGTAGGGGGCAAGACTGAAGCTTTCTTT	13	TRBV9	NA	TRBJ1-1	NA
CARSLFEDREYQPQHF	TGTGCCAGAAGCCTGTTTGAGGACAGAGAGTATCAGCCCCAGCATTTT	16	TRBV5-3	NA	TRBJ1-5	NA
CASSSRLAGNNEQFF	TGTGCCAGCAGTTCCCGACTAGCGGGTAACAATGAGCAGTTCTTC	15	TRBV6-2/TRBV6-3	NA	TRBJ2-1	TRBD2
CASSQGQTTEAFF	TGCGCCAGCAGCCAGGGACAAACCACTGAAGCTTTCTTT	13	TRBV5-1	NA	TRBJ1-1	NA
CASSDQGATYDGYTF	TGTGCCAGCAGTGATCAGGGGGCTACTTATGATGGCTACACCTTC	15	TRBV6-1	NA	TRBJ1-2	TRBD1
CSARDPPEAFF	TGCAGTGCTAGAGATCCCCCGGAAGCTTTCTTT	11	TRBV20-1	few	TRBJ1-1	NA